This T cell receptor (beta chain) was recovered during a study of blood T cell repertoires in COVID-19. Study-level background: T cells, B-cell-depleted T cells, or PBMCs supplied cDNA or gDNA.

Profiled with immunoSEQ multiplex PCR; TCRdb holds only in-frame clones, not every one. The sample lists about 270,000 clones; around nine tenths were seen once. Cohort 3 donors counted as recovered after two negative PCRs, clearance, or resolved symptoms. CDR1 is SEHNR, CDR2 FQNEAQ, per germline (reference sequence). The CDR3 runs 14 residues. The V segment lost 5 bases and the J segment 6 bases; nucleotides outside the gene matches: 3. The clonotype comes from a young woman who had recovered from COVID-19. Sequencing input: PBMCs or T cells enriched from blood (not recorded which). The V call is TRBV7-9, the J call TRBJ1-4; 10 positions agree with TRBD1. In DNA form, the CDR3 reads TGTGCCAGCAGCCCGACAGGGGGCGATGAAAAACTGTTTTTT. Amino acid sequence: CASSPTGGDEKLFF.